This TCR beta chain was observed in a study of shared clonotypes between healthy human individuals (dated by TCRdb to about 2020). Concerning the study at large: A couple of women and a few men aged 18 to 49 years were included in the cohort. Per donor, three plates each were used for CD4 naive and CD4 memory, two for CD8 naive, and one for CD8 memory. The study deeply sequenced blood TCR repertoires of five healthy adults to estimate repertoire size and the extent of clonotype sharing between individuals. Libraries were prepared and TCR repertoires were sequenced by different laboratories using diverse techniques, in order to increase sequencing depth and limit assay-specific biases. Each donor's leukapheresis produced roughly between roughly 0.94 and 9.5 billion PBMCs.

Donors were healthy HIV-negative adults with no recently reported acute infections or vaccinations. All donors were Caucasian adults living in Nashville, Tennessee, USA. CD4+ T cells were enriched by magnetic negative selection, after which naive cells were positively selected on CD45RA and the negative fraction was taken as the memory subset. After blood collection by leukapheresis, PBMCs were isolated using Ficoll-Histopaque density gradient centrifugation and then cryopreserved in the vapor phase of liquid nitrogen. Analytical flow cytometry was used to check the purity and quantity of each magnetically sorted T cell population. Genomic DNA was isolated from each sorted fraction and quantified by UV absorbance on a Nanodrop 2000c. Using the deep immunoSEQ assay, TCR CDR3 regions were amplified from genomic DNA by multiplex PCR. Genomic DNA extracted from each cell subset was distributed evenly over all wells of several immunoSEQ 96-well plates, and each plate served as one replicate. For sorted subsets, each replicate PCR was loaded with 200 to 250 ng genomic DNA, equivalent to 25,000 to 30,000 T cell genomes. Purified libraries were quantified with a Qubit 3.0 fluorometer, sized on a Bioanalyzer 2100, and re-quantified with the KAPA Library Quantification kit. Each immunoSEQ 96-well plate was sequenced on its own single-read 150-cycle Illumina NextSeq 550 flow cell. Under the source paper's analysis protocol: Because the immunoSEQ output held only junctional sequences and lacked quality scores, the filtering could not match the filtering applied to full-length reads. To assign V/J genes and CDR3, sequences were annotated against IMGT germline references using PyIR, a Python wrapper for IgBLAST v1.9. Reads were removed for weak V/J assignments (E-value above 1e-6), missing CDR3, stop codons, out-of-frame junctions, or ambiguous translated residues. V3J clonotypes were defined as sequences sharing the same inferred V gene, J gene, and CDR3 amino acid sequence. To compute the percentage overlap between repertoires, the number of shared unique clonotypes was divided by the size of the smaller repertoire. RTK rarefaction, the Chao1 estimator, and Recon v2.1 estimates of unobserved clonotypes were used to assess repertoire richness. Generation probabilities were computed with OLGA for all TCRbeta clonotypes obtained by the gDNA method from four donors. The source is immuneACCESS, and TCRdb retained only in-frame sequences with V and J called. Part of the clones is not carried over; for the studies checked, unresolved V genes explain less than half of this, and the remainder is unexplained. The V and J calls and clone size come from that table; D and trimming were worked out from the DNA. The sample records more than 2 million clones, under 97% of which are singletons. The ten biggest clones cover roughly 0.13% of the sample.

With respect to this clone: Its antigen is currently not known. Base-call qualities are not available, and no considerably larger clone is one nucleotide away.

The germline V gene gives CDR1 as SGHRS and CDR2 as YFSETQ. Compared with germline, V lacks 3 bases and J lacks 8 bases; bases without a gene match: 3. Counted from cysteine to phenylalanine, this CDR3 has 14 amino acids. The kept DNA is CDR3 alone, 42 bases in frame from the first base. Overall study results and their limits: When a few donors were compared, the shared fraction of clonotypes was around 5% for naive CD4, about 4% for naive CD8, 2.3% for memory CD4, and around 0.4% for memory CD8. Because the study included only a small number of donors, the genetic and exposure-history diversity represented was limited. Higher generation probabilities were observed for clonotypes shared by all four sorted-subset donors than for non-shared clonotypes. Pairwise subsampling led to the expectation that sequencing depth would affect the degree of clonotype sharing among donors. Incomplete sequencing was indicated by rarefaction of sorted-subset datasets, despite the large sequencing depth. Naive subsets generally had larger estimated clonotype richness than memory subsets did. Only blood was sampled, and tissue TCR repertoires likely differ from those in blood.

The source material was naive CD4+ T cells sorted from blood. Explained via the paper, the cell subset or site label denotes: CD45RA+ positively selected. This receptor was taken from a man aged 18 to 29 in good health. This sequence uses TRBV5-1 and TRBJ2-1; 12 bases in the junction line up with TRBD1. The nucleotide sequence reads TGCGCCAGCAGCTGGGGGACAGGGGGCGATGAGCAGTTCTTC. Translated, it reads CASSWGTGGDEQFF.